The clone carrying this T cell receptor (beta chain) has more than one count but fewer than ten. A read error may explain this, as a much larger clone is one base away. In this CDR3 the conserved last residue, phenylalanine or tryptophan, is missing, so a read error is likely. This record comes from a study of tumor and adjacent non-tumor tissue in lung cancer. Three rounds of nested PCR, following a modified ARM-PCR protocol, produced the TCRbeta library. From the multiplex PCR reads, TCRdb called clonotypes with MiXCR, one entry per CDR3 protein. The sample has more than 85,000 distinct CDR3 sequences, roughly 60% seen once. RNA was extracted from bulk tissue without any cell sorting. More than 3 cm separated this lung sample from the edge of the tumor. Newly diagnosed lung cancer patients had thoracic surgery in China, August–late 2014, without prior chemotherapy. The CDR3 extends over 14 amino acids. Germline CDR1 is MNHEY and CDR2 is SVGAGI. The J segment lost 1 base and the V segment lost 5 bases, leaving 3 bases of the junction unmatched.

Sequenced material: distant non-tumor lung tissue. The V call is TRBV6-5, the J call TRBJ2-3, with TRBD1 matching 7 bases. The sequence was collected from a young man with non-small cell lung cancer. CDR3 DNA: TGTGCCAGCAGTATAGACAGGGGCACAGATACGCAGTATCTT. Protein product: CASSIDRGTDTQYL.